This is a list of T cell receptor beta chains from one sample in a study of metastatic and nonmetastatic thyroid tumors. TCRdb re-clonotyped the PCR reads through MiXCR. The sample holds some 84,000 clones; 8.6% are singletons and the top ten take 8% to 10%. Sequenced sample: blood. These receptor sequences come from a female donor with papillary thyroid cancer or a benign thyroid nodule (not recorded which). Some clones in this sample may be carry-over from other donors' samples. Each CDR3 is given with its conserved first and last residue. A D gene is named only where the DNA matches it firmly. Only some rows state a clone size, as once, few, many or a class for expanded clones.

TRBJ1-6 TRBV5-1 - many CASSSWAGTANSPLHF TGCGCCAGCAGCTCTTGGGCCGGGACGGCTAATTCACCCCTCCACTTT
TRBJ1-6 TRBV28 - few CASSLWGDPLHF TGTGCCAGCAGTTTATGGGGAGACCCCCTCCACTTT
TRBJ2-2 TRBV6-1 TRBD1 - CASSRQGAHTGELFF TGTGCCAGCAGTCGACAGGGGGCGCACACCGGGGAGCTGTTTTTT
TRBJ2-1 TRBV5-1 - many CASSSRDTHDRGQFF TGCGCCAGCAGCTCCCGGGACACCCACGACCGGGGGCAGTTCTTC
TRBJ2-3 TRBV6-6 TRBD1 many CASSWGTGRTDTQYF TGTGCCAGCAGTTGGGGGACAGGGAGAACAGATACGCAGTATTTT
TRBJ2-5 TRBV7-2 TRBD2 - CASSPHRGGGETQYF TGTGCCAGCAGCCCTCATCGGGGGGGCGGAGAGACCCAGTACTTC
TRBJ1-1 TRBV6-1 TRBD1 - CASSDMLGAGGDAFF TGTGCCAGCAGTGATATGTTGGGGGCAGGGGGTGACGCTTTCTTT
TRBJ2-2 TRBV5-4 TRBD2 - CASSNRDYNTGELFF TGTGCCAGCAGCAACCGGGACTATAACACCGGGGAGCTGTTTTTT
TRBJ1-5 TRBV27 TRBD1 few CTSSLGTGAGNKPQHF TGTACCAGCAGTTTAGGGACAGGGGCGGGCAATAAGCCCCAGCATTTT
TRBJ2-6 TRBV6-5 - many CASSLGRSSTGANVLTF TGTGCCAGCAGTTTGGGAAGGAGTTCGACTGGGGCCAACGTCCTGACTTTC
TRBJ2-3 TRBV11-1 - many CASSLISSTDTQYF TGTGCCAGCAGCTTAATTTCTAGCACAGATACGCAGTATTTT
TRBJ1-3 TRBV11-2 - many CASSVGIYSSGNTIYF TGTGCCAGCAGCGTTGGTATATATTCCTCTGGAAACACCATATATTTT
TRBJ1-2 TRBV20-1 - - CSARVVGVFGYTF TGCAGTGCTAGAGTTGTAGGGGTCTTTGGCTACACCTTC
TRBJ2-7 TRBV19 - many CASSMEGAEQYF TGTGCCAGTAGTATGGAGGGGGCCGAGCAGTACTTC
TRBJ1-3 TRBV5-1 - many CASPHGGCGNTIYF TGCGCCAGCCCCCACGGGGGTTGTGGAAACACCATATATTTT
TRBJ2-3 TRBV18 TRBD1 many CASSPVRQGGTDTQYF TGTGCCAGCTCACCGGTTCGACAGGGAGGCACAGATACGCAGTATTTT
TRBJ1-2 TRBV6-1 - - CASRGGRANYGYTF TGTGCCAGCAGGGGGGGGAGAGCAAACTATGGCTACACCTTC
TRBJ1-2 TRBV5-6 TRBD1 many CASSLWGEPGTGAYGYTF TGTGCCAGCAGCTTGTGGGGGGAGCCCGGGACAGGGGCCTATGGCTACACCTTC
TRBJ2-1 TRBV19 - - CASTSRGGELWEQFF TGTGCCAGTACGTCGCGGGGTGGGGAACTATGGGAGCAGTTCTTC
TRBJ2-5 TRBV4-2 TRBD2 many CASSSLTSGGGETQYF TGTGCCAGCAGTTCTCTCACTAGCGGGGGTGGGGAGACCCAGTACTTC
TRBJ2-3 TRBV9 - many CASSFRLEDTQYF TGTGCCAGCAGCTTTCGACTAGAGGATACGCAGTATTTT
TRBJ2-3 TRBV12-3/TRBV12-4 TRBD1 many CASSRQGVGDTQYF TGTGCCAGCAGCAGACAGGGGGTTGGAGATACGCAGTATTTT
TRBJ1-6 TRBV5-6 - many CASSLEDMDSPLHF TGTGCCAGCAGCTTGGAGGACATGGATTCACCCCTCCACTTT
TRBJ2-3 TRBV6-2/TRBV6-3 TRBD1 many CASSLGQAADTQYF TGTGCCAGCAGTTTGGGACAGGCAGCAGATACGCAGTATTTT
TRBJ2-3 TRBV7-9 TRBD1 many CASSTPIWGQGADTQYF TGTGCCAGCAGCACCCCCATTTGGGGACAGGGGGCGGATACGCAGTATTTT
TRBJ2-1 TRBV6-5 - many CASSYKGPLYNDEQFF TGTGCCAGCAGTTACAAGGGACCGCTTTACAATGATGAGCAGTTCTTC
TRBJ2-7 TRBV28 - medium-sized CASSFNRDEQYF TGTGCCAGCAGTTTTAACAGGGACGAGCAGTACTTC
TRBJ2-5 TRBV9 TRBD2 - CASSIRTSGGPHEETQYF TGTGCCAGCAGCATCCGGACTAGCGGGGGACCCCACGAAGAGACCCAGTACTTC
TRBJ2-3 TRBV9 TRBD1 many CASSEGTGATDTQYF TGTGCCAGCAGCGAGGGGACAGGGGCAACAGATACGCAGTATTTT
TRBJ2-5 TRBV12-3/TRBV12-4 - many CASSHRDDEETQYF TGTGCCAGCAGTCATCGGGACGATGAAGAGACCCAGTACTTC
TRBJ2-7 TRBV27 - many CASSFGQFYEQYF TGTGCCAGCAGTTTTGGGCAGTTCTACGAGCAGTACTTC
TRBJ2-5 TRBV20-1 TRBD2 many CSAWGLAGGETQYF TGCAGTGCATGGGGACTAGCGGGGGGAGAGACCCAGTACTTC
TRBJ2-3 TRBV5-1 TRBD1 many CASSLVTGSRRYTDTQYF TGCGCCAGCAGCTTGGTGACAGGGTCGAGGCGATACACAGATACGCAGTATTTT
TRBJ1-2 TRBV7-9 - - CASSLAGPNYGCTF TGTGCCAGCAGCTTAGCTGGGCCTAACTATGGCTGCACCTTC
TRBJ2-1 TRBV19 - many CASSWGTAGDEQFF TGTGCCAGTAGTTGGGGGACCGCCGGGGATGAGCAGTTCTTC
TRBJ1-4 TRBV15 - many CATSTDFANEKLFF TGTGCCACCAGCACGGACTTCGCTAATGAAAAACTGTTTTTT
TRBJ2-5 TRBV27 TRBD2 many CASRGGVPSETQYF TGTGCCAGCAGGGGGGGGGTACCCTCGGAGACCCAGTACTTC
TRBJ1-2 TRBV6-1 - - CASRTGHGPTLTYGYTF TGTGCCAGCAGGACTGGACATGGTCCAACCCTCACCTATGGCTACACCTTC
TRBJ2-5 TRBV20-1 - many CSAVGITGKETQYF TGCAGTGCTGTCGGTATTACGGGAAAAGAGACCCAGTACTTC
TRBJ1-4 TRBV25-1 - - CASSEVRGVGGKLFF TGTGCCAGCAGTGAGGTGAGGGGGGTGGGTGGAAAACTGTTTTTT
TRBJ2-7 TRBV28 TRBD1 - CASSKTGGLYEQYF TGTGCCAGCAGCAAAACAGGGGGCCTATACGAGCAGTACTTC
TRBJ2-7 TRBV20-1 TRBD1 many CSARALGGVHEQYF TGCAGTGCTAGGGCTTTAGGGGGCGTTCACGAGCAGTACTTC
TRBJ2-7 TRBV12-3/TRBV12-4 - few CASSLVEWGEQYF TGTGCCAGCAGTTTAGTAGAATGGGGCGAGCAGTACTTC
TRBJ2-7 TRBV9 - many CASSVDGTPSYEQYF TGTGCCAGCAGCGTAGACGGGACTCCCTCCTACGAGCAGTACTTC
TRBJ1-5 TRBV7-2 - many CASSFKQGGNQPQHF TGTGCCAGCAGCTTTAAACAGGGTGGCAATCAGCCCCAGCATTTT
TRBJ1-2 TRBV18 TRBD1 many CASSPRTGGRSDGYTF TGTGCCAGCTCCCCTCGGACAGGGGGCAGGTCGGATGGCTACACCTTC
TRBJ2-1 TRBV5-1 - - CASSASGARGEQFF TGCGCCAGCAGCGCATCGGGGGCCAGGGGTGAGCAGTTCTTC
TRBJ2-5 TRBV12-3/TRBV12-4 - many CASSLAETQYF TGTGCCAGCAGTTTAGCGGAGACCCAGTACTTC
TRBJ2-3 TRBV19 - many CASSPRRPPDTQYF TGTGCCAGTAGTCCCCGCCGTCCCCCAGATACGCAGTATTTT
TRBJ2-5 TRBV9 - many CASSVEGGQETQYF TGTGCCAGCAGCGTAGAGGGGGGGCAAGAGACCCAGTACTTC
TRBJ1-2 TRBV5-1 - - CASSLGIANYGYTF TGCGCCAGCAGCTTGGGAATTGCTAACTATGGCTACACCTTC
TRBJ1-1 TRBV6-1 TRBD1 many CASRITGGTEAFF TGTGCCAGCAGGATTACAGGGGGGACTGAAGCTTTCTTT
TRBJ2-7 TRBV30 - - CASANGVSYEQYF TGTGCCTCTGCCAATGGGGTCTCCTACGAGCAGTACTTC
TRBJ1-2 TRBV6-1 - few CASRALSGTDYGYTF TGTGCCAGCAGAGCCCTCAGCGGGACGGACTATGGCTACACCTTC
TRBJ2-3 TRBV4-2 TRBD2 - CASSQGLAGNTDTQYF TGTGCCAGCAGCCAGGGACTAGCGGGGAACACAGATACGCAGTATTTT
TRBJ2-1 TRBV6-1 - many CASSEEGGGYNEQFF TGTGCCAGCAGTGAAGAGGGGGGGGGGTACAATGAGCAGTTCTTC
TRBJ2-5 TRBV6-6 TRBD2 many CASSYSGLAGYQETQYF TGTGCCAGCAGTTACTCGGGACTAGCGGGGTACCAAGAGACCCAGTACTTC
TRBJ2-2 TRBV2 TRBD2 medium-sized CASNLAGANTGELFF TGTGCCAGCAACCTAGCGGGGGCGAACACCGGGGAGCTGTTTTTT
TRBJ1-4 TRBV5-1 TRBD1 many CASSFTGDEKLFF TGCGCCAGCAGCTTCACAGGGGATGAAAAACTGTTTTTT